These 8 T cell receptor beta chains came from one sample sequenced in a study of T cells in Graves' hyperthyroidism and ophthalmopathy. There were TCR beta CDR3 regions amplified from RNA transcripts. In the first-round RT-PCR of the TCR CDR3, the HTBI primer set was used. TCRdb re-derived calls from the multiplex PCR reads in MiXCR, one entry per CDR3 protein. The sample contains about 640,000 distinct CDR3 sequences, approximately 15% of which appear only once. Material: blood. These receptors originate from a woman aged 45-60 years with Graves' ophthalmopathy.

The V and J genes are TRBV5-4 and TRBJ1-1, with TRBD1 as a possible D gene (6 bases). Per germline, CDR1 SGHNT and CDR2 YYREEE (reference sequence). V lost 3 bases and J lost 1, with 10 bases in between. This CDR3 region has 14 residues. The CDR3 here is CASSWDIRNTEAFF. The CDR3 region has the DNA TGTGCCAGCAGCTGGGACATCCGGAACACTGAAGCTTTCTTT.

This clonotype was seen more than once but under ten times. The chain has TRBV10-3 and TRBJ2-7; D ambiguous. Germline assignment: CDR1 ENHRY and CDR2 SYGVKD. Trimming took off 0 bases at V and 7 bases at J, with 4 bases between the two ends. The CDR3 is 11 amino acids. CDR3 coding DNA: TGTGCCATCAGTGAGTCGCGGGAGCAGTACTTC. The encoded protein is CAISESREQYF.

V gene TRBV19 combines with J gene TRBJ2-5, with D perhaps being TRBD1 or TRBD2 (6 bases each). The length of the CDR3 is 15 residues. The germline V and J ends were trimmed by 5 bases and 4 bases, with 17 bases remaining between them. The germline V gene encodes CDR1 LNHDA and CDR2 SQIVND (reference sequence). The CDR3 spells CASSRPRGLGETQYF. Written as DNA, the CDR3 is TGTGCCAGTAGTCGCCCACGGGGGCTCGGAGAGACCCAGTACTTC.

This clonotype was counted many times. V and J are TRBV29-1 and TRBJ2-6; a weak D match, TRBD1 (5 bases). Germline values: CDR1 SQVTM, CDR2 ANQGSEA. V lost 3 bases to trimming and J lost 0 bases, with 6 bases between them. The CDR3 runs to 14 residues. The CDR3 spells CSVEDNSGANVLTF. CDR3 sequence (DNA): TGCAGCGTTGAGGACAACTCTGGGGCCAACGTCCTGACTTTC.

This clonotype came up many times. As DNA, the CDR3 is TGTGCCAGCAGCCCCGTACGGGGGGGGAGGACAGATACGCAGTATTTT. This translates into CASSPVRGGRTDTQYF. The rearrangement links TRBV11-2 to TRBJ2-3, with 8 bases that match TRBD2. CDR3 size: 16 residues. Germline trimming cut 5 bases from V and 3 bases from J; bases unmatched to any gene: 10. Germline loops: CDR1 SGHAT, CDR2 FQNNGV.

This clonotype has a count of ten or more. This chain joins TRBV19 and TRBJ2-7; D unclear. Germline V gives CDR1 LNHDA, CDR2 SQIVND (reference sequence). The CDR3 has 13 residues. V was shortened by 3 bases and J by 6 bases, with 12 bases between the two germline ends. CDR3 in DNA: TGTGCCAGTAGTATCAACATGGCCGGCGAGCAGTACTTC. Translating it yields CASSINMAGEQYF.

This clonotype was observed a handful of times. V and J are TRBV5-5 and TRBJ2-7; 8 bases agree with TRBD2. This CDR3 region has 14 residues. The germline V gene has CDR1 SGHKS and CDR2 YYEKEE (reference sequence). V shed 7 bases, J shed 1 base, and the junction held 7 bases outside the gene matches. The CDR3 region is CASHRLASSYEQYF. CDR3 DNA: TGTGCCAGCCACAGACTAGCGAGTTCCTACGAGCAGTACTTC.

This clonotype was seen ten or more times. The chain has TRBV10-3 and TRBJ1-6; 10 bases are a match to TRBD1. Losses at the gene ends were 5 bases for V and 10 bases for J; bases not matched to a gene: 8. Germline V gene data show CDR1 as ENHRY and CDR2 as SYGVKD. This CDR3 is 15 amino acids long. The CDR3 region has the DNA TGTGCCATCAGTAAAGGGACAGGGGAGCAATCACCCCTCCACTTT. As protein: CAISKGTGEQSPLHF.